This T cell receptor beta chain comes out of a study of cytomegalovirus exposure and HLA in healthy donors. Study-wide findings and caveats: It emerged from a later analysis that several of the most significant clusters appeared to be linked to common viral pathogens. Segments of the TCR beta V type were, in most cases, productive about 87% or about 30% of the time in an earlier analysis.

Unrecorded immune exposures were likely, despite nominal health at sampling. This clone was detected once. What it recognizes is unknown. With 60 Vbeta and 13 Jbeta primers, the PCR was carried out. Generated by immunoSEQ multiplex PCR, the TCRdb table keeps only in-frame clones and is missing some. The table records about 170,000 clones, roughly 80% of them present only once. Sequences were obtained from PBMCs. This TCR was recovered from a female donor in good health and CMV-seronegative.

The CDR3 DNA is TGCAGCGTTGCGGAGGGGACGAGTGGCTACACCTTC. Protein: CSVAEGTSGYTF. The gene calls are TRBV29-1 and TRBJ1-2; TRBD1 might be the D (5 bases). Deletions cut 4 bases from V and 7 bases from J, with 13 bases between. Germline-derived CDR1 and CDR2 are SQVTM and ANQGSEA. This CDR3 has 12 amino acids.